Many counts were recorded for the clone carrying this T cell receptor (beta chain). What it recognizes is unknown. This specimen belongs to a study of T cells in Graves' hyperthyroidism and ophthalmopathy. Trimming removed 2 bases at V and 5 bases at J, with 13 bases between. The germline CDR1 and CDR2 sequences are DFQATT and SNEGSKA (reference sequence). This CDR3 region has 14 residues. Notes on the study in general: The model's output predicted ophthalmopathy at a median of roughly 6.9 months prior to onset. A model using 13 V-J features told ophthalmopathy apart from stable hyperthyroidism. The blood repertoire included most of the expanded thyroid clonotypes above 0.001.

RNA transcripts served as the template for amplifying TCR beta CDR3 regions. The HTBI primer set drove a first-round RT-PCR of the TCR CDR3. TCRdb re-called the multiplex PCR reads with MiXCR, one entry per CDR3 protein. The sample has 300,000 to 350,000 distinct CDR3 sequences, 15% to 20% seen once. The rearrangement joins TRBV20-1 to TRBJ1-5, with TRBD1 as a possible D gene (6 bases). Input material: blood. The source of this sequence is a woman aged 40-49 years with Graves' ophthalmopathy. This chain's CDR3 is CSARQGMGDQPQHF. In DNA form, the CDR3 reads TGCAGTGCTAGACAGGGGATGGGGGATCAGCCCCAGCATTTT.